This TCR beta chain stems from a study of cytomegalovirus exposure and HLA in healthy donors. At the level of the study: Earlier sequencing of about 179 million T cells yielded 100 million to 140 million unique TCR beta sequences. Findings of the study overall: According to a later analysis, most TCR beta chains associated with CMV appeared HLA-restricted.

The PCR was carried out with 60 Vbeta primers and 13 Jbeta primers. The assay was immunoSEQ multiplex PCR, and TCRdb's table has in-frame clones only and misses some. This specimen shows 150,000 to 200,000 clones; the ten leading clones hold roughly 1.3%. The CDR3 totals 16 residues. V lost 4 bases and J 5 bases, leaving 21 bases between the germline ends. Germline assignment: CDR1 SGHRS and CDR2 YFSETQ. With regard to this clone: The target antigen is unknown.

The sequence was collected from a woman in her fifties or sixties in good health and CMV-seronegative. This chain uses TRBV5-1 with TRBJ2-5; no clear D gene. Sequencing was done on a sample of PBMCs. The chain's CDR3 is CASSPGSGRGTETQYF. The DNA of the CDR3 is TGCGCCAGCAGCCCCGGAAGTGGCAGAGGAACCGAGACCCAGTACTTC.